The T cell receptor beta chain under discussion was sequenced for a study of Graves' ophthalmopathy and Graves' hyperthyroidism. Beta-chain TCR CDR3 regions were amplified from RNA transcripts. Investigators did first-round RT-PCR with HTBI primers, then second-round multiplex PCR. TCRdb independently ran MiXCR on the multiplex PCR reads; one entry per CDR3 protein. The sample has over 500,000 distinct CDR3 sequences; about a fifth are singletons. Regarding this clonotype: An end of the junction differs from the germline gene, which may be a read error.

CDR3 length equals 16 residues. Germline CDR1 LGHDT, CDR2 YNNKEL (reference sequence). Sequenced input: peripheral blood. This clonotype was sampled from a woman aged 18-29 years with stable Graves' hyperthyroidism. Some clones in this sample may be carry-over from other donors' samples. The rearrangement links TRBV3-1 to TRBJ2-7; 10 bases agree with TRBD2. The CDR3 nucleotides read TGTGCCGGCAGCCGCAACGGGCTAGCGGGAGCGGGCGAGCAGTACTTC. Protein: CAGSRNGLAGAGEQYF.